This TCR beta chain originates from a study of beta chain features in type 1 diabetes. Regarding the study as a whole: Sampled from patients, naive, central memory and Treg TCRB repertoires appeared more similar than those sampled from healthy donors.

In regard to this clone: Its antigen remains unknown.

Every isolated RNA sample was fully reverse transcribed, so sequencing captured expressed TCRB transcripts. Repertoires were generated with immunoSEQ multiplex PCR, while TCRdb's copy carries only in-frame clones and drops some. The table records about 930,000 clones, around a sixth of them present only once. Trimming left V 0 bases short and J 5 bases short, with 9 bases between. This CDR3 has 14 amino acids. Per germline, CDR1 SGHRS and CDR2 YFSETQ. The V gene is TRBV5-1, the J gene TRBJ2-1; D is unclear. Sequenced sample: naive CD4+ T cells from blood. The receptor's source is a woman aged 18-30 years in good health. CDR3 sequence: CASSLGSFHNEQFF. CDR3 in DNA: TGCGCCAGCAGCTTGGGAAGCTTCCACAATGAGCAGTTCTTC.